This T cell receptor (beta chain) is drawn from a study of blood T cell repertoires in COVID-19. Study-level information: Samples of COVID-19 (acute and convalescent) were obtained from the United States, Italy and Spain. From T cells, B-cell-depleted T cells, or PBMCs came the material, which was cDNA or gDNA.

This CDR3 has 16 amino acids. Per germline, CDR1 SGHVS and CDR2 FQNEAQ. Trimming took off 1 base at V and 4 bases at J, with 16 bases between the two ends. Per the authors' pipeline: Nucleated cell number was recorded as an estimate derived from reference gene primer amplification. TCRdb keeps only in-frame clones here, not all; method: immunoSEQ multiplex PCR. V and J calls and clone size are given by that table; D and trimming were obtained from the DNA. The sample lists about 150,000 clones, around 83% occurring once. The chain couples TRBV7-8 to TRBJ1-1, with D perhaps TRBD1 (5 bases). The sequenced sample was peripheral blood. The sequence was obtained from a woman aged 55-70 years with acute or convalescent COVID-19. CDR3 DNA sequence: TGTGCCAGCAGCTTAGAAGGGGCAGGGCCGGGCACTGAAGCTTTCTTT. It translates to CASSLEGAGPGTEAFF. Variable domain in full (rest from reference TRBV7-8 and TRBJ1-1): GAGVSQSPRYKVAKRGQDVALRCDPISGHVSLFWYQQALGQGPEFLTYFQNEAQLDKSGLPSDRFFAERPEGSVSTLKIQRTQQEDSAVYLCASSLEGAGPGTEAFFGQGTRLTVV.